The 4 T cell receptor beta chains reported below all come from one sample, sequenced in a study of T-cell reconstitution after alpha-beta-depleted transplantation in children. For TCRbeta, the library was prepared with unique molecular identifiers. Using its own MiXCR run on the PCR reads, TCRdb lists one record per CDR3 protein. The table shows 440,000 or so distinct CDR3 sequences, with 43% occurring only once. Source: PBMCs, taken before TCRalphabeta/CD19-depleted stem cell transplant. The receptors shown here come from a girl aged 2 to 10 with aplastic anemia, due to receive a stem cell transplant.

This chain connects TRBV6-1 to TRBJ2-3; D is unclear. In germline, CDR1 is MNHNS, CDR2 SASEGT. V was pared by 4 bases and J by 5 bases, with 13 bases between. The CDR3 runs 14 residues. The DNA of the CDR3 is TGTGCCAGCAGTGGAGGAGACTTCCAAGATACGCAGTATTTT. This sequence encodes CASSGGDFQDTQYF.

This clonotype has at least ten counts. The J gene is TRBJ1-2, the V gene TRBV5-1; D ambiguous. CDR1 SGHRS and CDR2 YFSETQ come from the germline V gene. Trimming left V 1 base short and J 2 bases short, with 15 bases between. This CDR3 is 16 amino acids long. The CDR3 DNA reads TGCGCCAGCAGCTTGAGCGCGGGTGGCTCCAACTATGGCTACACCTTC. This codes for CASSLSAGGSNYGYTF.

In this sample, this clonotype turned up a few times. V and J are TRBV10-2 and TRBJ2-3; 8 nucleotides match TRBD2. Trimming at V came to 6 bases and at J to 2 bases, leaving 7 bases not matched to a gene. CDR1 and CDR2 from the germline V gene are WSHSY and SAAADI. The CDR3 extends over 15 amino acids. For the CDR3, the DNA is TGCGCCAGCAGGAAGACTAGCGCTGACACAGATACGCAGTATTTT. It encodes CASRKTSADTDTQYF.

This clonotype was seen more than once but under ten times. The chain links TRBV20-1 to TRBJ2-3; 9 bases line up with TRBD1. CDR3 size: 13 residues. CDR1 and CDR2 (germline): DFQATT, SNEGSKA (reference sequence). V shed 5 bases and J 5 bases; nucleotides not matched to a gene: 5. CDR3 DNA: TGCAGTGCTGGGGACAGGGCGCGAGATACGCAGTATTTT. Amino acids: CSAGDRARDTQYF.